This T cell receptor (beta chain) was sequenced for a study of regulatory T cells in long-lasting Graves disease. Findings of the study overall: TRBV28, TRBJ1-2 and TRBJ2-5 were favored in persistent disease.

This clonotype was seen repeatedly, ten times or more. As yet, its antigen is unknown. Both iRepertoire HTBI primers and Arm-PCR of CDR3 regions were used to build the TCR beta libraries. In the original processing: Overall, samples carried roughly 60 TRBV and 14 TRBJ segments. Each CDR3 protein is one row after TCRdb ran MiXCR on the multiplex PCR reads. None of the V and J calls come from the authors' own analysis; TCRdb made them. The repertoire consists of about 290,000 distinct CDR3 sequences, with around a fifth occurring once and the leading ten covering 56%. As to time point: persistent/refractory GD, antithyroid drugs over 5 years with positive TRAb. The TCR library used RNA extracted from PBMCs. Trimming took 2 bases from V and 7 from J, leaving 12 bases between them. From germline, CDR1 is SNHLY and CDR2 FYNNEI. The CDR3 is made up of 14 amino acids.

Sequences were derived from peripheral blood mononuclear cells (PBMCs), sampled when the disease was refractory, from a patient treated with antithyroid drugs. This clonotype was obtained from a female donor with Graves disease. The V call is TRBV2, the J call TRBJ1-5; the D is unclear. CDR3 bases: TGTGCCAGCAGTGAATGGTCTGCCAGGCAGCCCCAGCATTTT. This codes for CASSEWSARQPQHF. The whole variable domain, filled in from reference TRBV2 and TRBJ1-5, reads EPEVTQTPSHQVTQMGQEVILRCVPISNHLYFYWYRQILGQKVEFLVSFYNNEISEKSEIFDDQFSVERPDGSNFTLKIRSTKLEDSAMYFCASSEWSARQPQHFGDGTRLSIL.